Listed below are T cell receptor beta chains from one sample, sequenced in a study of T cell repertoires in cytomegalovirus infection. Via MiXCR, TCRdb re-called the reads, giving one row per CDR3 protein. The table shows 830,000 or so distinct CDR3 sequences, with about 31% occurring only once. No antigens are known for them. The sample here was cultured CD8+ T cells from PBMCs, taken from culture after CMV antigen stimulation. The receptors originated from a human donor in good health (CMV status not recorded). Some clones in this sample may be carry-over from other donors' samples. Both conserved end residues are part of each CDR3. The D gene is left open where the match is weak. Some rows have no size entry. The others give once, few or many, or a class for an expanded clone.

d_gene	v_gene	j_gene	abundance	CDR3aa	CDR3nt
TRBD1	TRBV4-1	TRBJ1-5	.	CASSPGRGQGSQPQHF	TGCGCCAGCAGCCCCGGACGGGGACAGGGAAGTCAGCCCCAGCATTTT
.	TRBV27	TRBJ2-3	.	CASSPTGITTQYF	TGTGCCAGCAGTCCCACAGGGATAACTACGCAGTATTTT
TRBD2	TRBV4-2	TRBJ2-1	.	CASSHERGSYNEQFF	TGTGCCAGCAGCCACGAGCGGGGTTCCTACAATGAGCAGTTCTTC
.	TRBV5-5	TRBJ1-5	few	CASSSTDSNQPQHF	TGTGCCAGCAGCTCAACGGATAGCAATCAGCCCCAGCATTTT
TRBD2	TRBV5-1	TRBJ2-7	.	CASSFPLAGDPYEQYF	TGCGCCAGCAGCTTCCCACTAGCGGGGGACCCCTACGAGCAGTACTTC
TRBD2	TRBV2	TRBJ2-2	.	CASSETSGGLTGELFF	TGTGCCAGCAGTGAAACTAGCGGGGGGCTCACCGGGGAGCTGTTTTTT
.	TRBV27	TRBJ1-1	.	CASSLSGALPISAEAFF	TGTGCCAGCAGTTTATCGGGGGCTTTACCCATTAGCGCTGAAGCTTTCTTT
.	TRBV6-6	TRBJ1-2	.	CASSYPWDDSDGYTF	TGTGCCAGCAGTTATCCCTGGGACGATTCTGATGGCTACACCTTC
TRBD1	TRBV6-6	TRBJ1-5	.	CASSTDRGAYSNQPQHF	TGTGCCAGCAGTACGGACAGGGGGGCCTATAGCAATCAGCCCCAGCATTTT
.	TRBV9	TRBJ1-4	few	CASSGGHSNEKLFF	TGTGCCAGCAGCGGGGGACATTCAAATGAAAAACTGTTTTTT
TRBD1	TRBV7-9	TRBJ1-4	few	CASSLPGTGGSTNEKLFF	TGTGCCAGCAGCTTACCCGGGACAGGGGGTTCGACTAATGAAAAACTGTTTTTT
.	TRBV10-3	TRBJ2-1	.	CAIQGSLYNEQFF	TGTGCCATACAGGGATCCCTATACAATGAGCAGTTCTTC
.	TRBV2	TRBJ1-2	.	CASSPSATGHYGYTF	TGTGCCAGCAGCCCCTCCGCGACAGGCCACTATGGCTACACCTTC
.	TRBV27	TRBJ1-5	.	CASREAGGGNQPQHF	TGTGCCAGCAGGGAAGCGGGGGGCGGGAATCAGCCCCAGCATTTT
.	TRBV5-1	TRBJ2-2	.	CASSAAYTGELFF	TGCGCCAGCAGCGCAGCGTACACCGGGGAGCTGTTTTTT
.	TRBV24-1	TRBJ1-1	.	CATMASNTEAFF	TGTGCCACTATGGCCTCGAACACTGAAGCTTTCTTT
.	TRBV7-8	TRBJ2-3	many	CASSLEASGSSTDTQYF	TGTGCCAGCAGCTTAGAGGCTAGTGGATCTAGCACAGATACGCAGTATTTT
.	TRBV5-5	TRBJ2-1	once	CVSSLAGLGNEQFF	TGTGTCAGCAGCTTGGCGGGTCTGGGGAATGAGCAGTTCTTC
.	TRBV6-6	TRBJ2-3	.	CASSLRLGTDTQYF	TGTGCCAGCAGCCTAAGGCTTGGCACAGATACGCAGTATTTT
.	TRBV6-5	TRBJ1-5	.	CASSSAGESNQPQHF	TGTGCCAGCAGTAGCGCGGGGGAAAGCAATCAGCCCCAGCATTTT
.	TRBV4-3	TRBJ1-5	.	CASSQDKRGNQPQHF	TGCGCCAGCAGCCAAGATAAAAGGGGTAATCAGCCCCAGCATTTT
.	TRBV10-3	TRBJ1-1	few	CAISGVDRKNTEAFF	TGTGCCATCAGTGGGGTCGACAGAAAGAACACTGAAGCTTTCTTT